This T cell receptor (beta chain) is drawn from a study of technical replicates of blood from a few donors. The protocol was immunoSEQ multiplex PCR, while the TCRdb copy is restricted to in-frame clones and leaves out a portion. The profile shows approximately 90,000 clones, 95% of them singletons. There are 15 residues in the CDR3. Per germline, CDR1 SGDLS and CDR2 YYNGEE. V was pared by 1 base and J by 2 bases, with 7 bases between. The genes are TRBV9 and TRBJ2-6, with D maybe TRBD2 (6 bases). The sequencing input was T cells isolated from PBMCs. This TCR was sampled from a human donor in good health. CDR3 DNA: TGTGCCAGCAGCGTATCGGGGGCTGGGGCCAACGTCCTGACTTTC. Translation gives CASSVSGAGANVLTF.